Given below is one T cell receptor beta chain in context. Germline CDR1 and CDR2: SGHTA and FQGTGA. The ends were cut back, 1 base at V and 0 bases at J, with 10 bases in the middle. The CDR3 runs 15 residues. Every donor was a Caucasian adult from Nashville, Tennessee. CD45RA+ naive and CD45RA-negative memory subsets were separated from CD4+ cells. Clones were read by immunoSEQ multiplex PCR, and TCRdb kept only the in-frame ones, dropping some. Among roughly 1,500,000 clones listed, around 98% were seen once. These data are taken from a study of shared clonotypes between healthy human individuals. The sequence derives from a man aged 30 to 45 in good health. V usage is TRBV7-3 and J usage is TRBJ2-7; D call uncertain. The sequencing input was naive CD4+ T cells sorted from blood. Documented subset: CD45RA+ positively selected. The CDR3 is CASSLRATSSYEQYF. Written as DNA, the CDR3 is TGTGCCAGCAGCTTAAGGGCGACGAGCTCCTACGAGCAGTACTTC.